This paragraph covers one TCR beta chain sequence. What it recognizes is unknown. This PCR relied on a set of 60 Vbeta primers and 13 Jbeta primers. Sequencing used immunoSEQ multiplex PCR; TCRdb keeps in-frame clones, though not all of them. The top ten clones hold just under 6.5% of a sample with more than 95,000 clones, roughly 80% of them seen once. Germline CDR1 SGHTA, CDR2 FQGNSA. The V and J ends lost 5 bases and 6 bases, in that order; junction bases with no gene match: 11. This CDR3 spans 15 amino acids. The record originates from a study of cytomegalovirus exposure and HLA in healthy donors. Whole-study results and caveats: Sequencing probably produced one cluster of sequence variants that were highly shared. On later analysis, the bulk of CMV-associated TCR beta chains appeared to be HLA-restricted. Among TCR beta chains, those listed as cytomegalovirus-associated numbered about 160.

Material for sequencing was PBMCs. V is TRBV7-2 and J is TRBJ2-3, with 7 nucleotides matching TRBD2. This receptor was taken from a woman aged 40 to 50 in good health and CMV-seronegative. The CDR3 protein is CASSLVASGDDTQYF. In DNA, the CDR3 is TGTGCCAGCAGCCTAGTTGCTAGCGGAGATGATACGCAGTATTTT. The variable domain in full, with the rest retrieved from reference TRBV7-2 and TRBJ2-3, is GAGVSQSPSNKVTEKGKDVELRCDPISGHTALYWYRQSLGQGLEFLIYFQGNSAPDKSGLPSDRFSAERTGGSVSTLTIQRTQQEDSAVYLCASSLVASGDDTQYFGPGTRLTVL.